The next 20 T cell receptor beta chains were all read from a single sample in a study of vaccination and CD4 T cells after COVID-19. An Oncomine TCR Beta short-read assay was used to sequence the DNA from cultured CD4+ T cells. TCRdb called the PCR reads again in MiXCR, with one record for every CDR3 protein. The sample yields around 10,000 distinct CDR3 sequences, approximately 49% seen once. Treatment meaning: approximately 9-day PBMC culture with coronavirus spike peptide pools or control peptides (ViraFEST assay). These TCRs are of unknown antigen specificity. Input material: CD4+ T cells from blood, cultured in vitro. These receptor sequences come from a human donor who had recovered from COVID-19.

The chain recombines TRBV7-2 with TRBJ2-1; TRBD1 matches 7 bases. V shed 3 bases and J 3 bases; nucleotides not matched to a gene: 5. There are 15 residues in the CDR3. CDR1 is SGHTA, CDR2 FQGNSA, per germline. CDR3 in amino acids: CASSLPGQSYNEQFF. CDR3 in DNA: TGTGCCAGCAGCTTGCCGGGACAGAGCTACAATGAGCAGTTCTTC.

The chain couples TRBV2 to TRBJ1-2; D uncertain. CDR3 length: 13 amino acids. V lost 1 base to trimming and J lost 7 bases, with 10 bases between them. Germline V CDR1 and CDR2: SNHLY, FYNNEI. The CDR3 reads CASSEGPEGGYTF. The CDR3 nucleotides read TGTGCCAGCAGTGAAGGTCCCGAGGGTGGCTACACCTTC. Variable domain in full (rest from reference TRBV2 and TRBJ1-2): EPEVTQTPSHQVTQMGQEVILRCVPISNHLYFYWYRQILGQKVEFLVSFYNNEISEKSEIFDDQFSVERPDGSNFTLKIRSTKLEDSAMYFCASSEGPEGGYTFGSGTRLTVV.

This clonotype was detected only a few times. The CDR3 sequence is CASSKPGQRIYGYTF. The CDR3 DNA sequence: TGTGCCAGCAGCAAACCGGGACAAAGAATATATGGCTACACCTTC. This chain links TRBV5-4 with TRBJ1-2, with D perhaps TRBD1 (6 bases). The CDR3 length is 15 residues. Germline CDR1 is SGHNT and CDR2 is YYREEE (reference sequence). V dropped 4 bases and J dropped 5 bases, with 18 bases sitting between them.

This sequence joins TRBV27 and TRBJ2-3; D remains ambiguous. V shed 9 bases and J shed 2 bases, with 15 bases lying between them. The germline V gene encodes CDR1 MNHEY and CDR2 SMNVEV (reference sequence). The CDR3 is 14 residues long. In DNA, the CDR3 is TGTGCCAGTAGTCGGGCTCAGATCACAGATACGCAGTATTTT. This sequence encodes CASSRAQITDTQYF.

The CDR3 DNA reads as TGTGCCAGCAGCTCCTTACTGGGGGGGCAGGGAAGTGGCTACACCTTC. Protein product: CASSSLLGGQGSGYTF. The J gene is TRBJ1-2, the V gene TRBV7-2, with D tentatively TRBD1 (6 bases). CDR1 is SGHTA and CDR2 is FQGNSA in the germline V gene. This CDR3 region has 16 residues. V dropped 4 bases and J dropped 7 bases, with 22 bases sitting between them.

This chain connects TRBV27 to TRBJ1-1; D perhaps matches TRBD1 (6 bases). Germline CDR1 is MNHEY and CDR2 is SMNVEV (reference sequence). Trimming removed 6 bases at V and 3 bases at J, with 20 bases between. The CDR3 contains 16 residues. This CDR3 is CASRPGGGRGHTEAFF. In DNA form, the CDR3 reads TGTGCCAGCAGGCCTGGAGGTGGCAGGGGTCACACTGAAGCTTTCTTT.

For the CDR3, the DNA is TGTGCCAGCAGCCCCCGGGTGGGACAGACCTACGAGCAGTACTTC. Encoded protein: CASSPRVGQTYEQYF. The chain carries TRBV7-2 and TRBJ2-7; 7 nucleotides match TRBD1. CDR1 is SGHTA, CDR2 FQGNSA, per germline. V was pared by 5 bases and J by 2 bases, with 9 bases of the junction left unmatched. The CDR3 contains 15 residues.

The CDR3 region has the DNA TGCGCCAGCAGTGAGTCCGGGACAGGGGGCGGTGAAGCTTTCTTT. Residues: CASSESGTGGGEAFF. The chain joins TRBV10-1 to TRBJ1-1, with 12 positions matching TRBD1. The J segment lost 7 bases and the V segment lost 0 bases, leaving 3 bases of the junction unmatched. The CDR3 extends over 15 amino acids. Per germline, CDR1 WNHNN and CDR2 SYGVQD (reference sequence).

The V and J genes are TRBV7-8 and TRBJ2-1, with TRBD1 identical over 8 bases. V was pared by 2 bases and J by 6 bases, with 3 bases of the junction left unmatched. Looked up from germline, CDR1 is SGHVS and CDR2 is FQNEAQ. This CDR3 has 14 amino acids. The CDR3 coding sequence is TGTGCCAGCAGCTTACAGGGGGCAGGCAATGAGCAGTTCTTC. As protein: CASSLQGAGNEQFF.

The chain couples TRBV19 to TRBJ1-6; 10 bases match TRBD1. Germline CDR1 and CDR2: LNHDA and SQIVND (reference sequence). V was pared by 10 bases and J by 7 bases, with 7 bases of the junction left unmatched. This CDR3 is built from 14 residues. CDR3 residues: CATRGDRGNSPLHF. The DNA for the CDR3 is TGTGCCACCCGGGGGGACAGGGGAAATTCACCCCTCCACTTT.

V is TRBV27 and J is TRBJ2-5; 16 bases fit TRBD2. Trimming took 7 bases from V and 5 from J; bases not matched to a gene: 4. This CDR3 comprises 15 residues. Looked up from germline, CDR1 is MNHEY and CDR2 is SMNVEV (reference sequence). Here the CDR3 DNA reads TGTGCCAGCAAGGGACTAGCGGGAGGGGAGGAGACCCAGTACTTC. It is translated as CASKGLAGGEETQYF.

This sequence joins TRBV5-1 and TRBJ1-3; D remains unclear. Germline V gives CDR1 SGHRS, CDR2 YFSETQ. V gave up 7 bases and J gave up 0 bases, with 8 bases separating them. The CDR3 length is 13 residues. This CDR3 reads CASCEASGNTIYF. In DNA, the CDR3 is TGCGCCAGCTGTGAGGCCTCTGGAAACACCATATATTTT.

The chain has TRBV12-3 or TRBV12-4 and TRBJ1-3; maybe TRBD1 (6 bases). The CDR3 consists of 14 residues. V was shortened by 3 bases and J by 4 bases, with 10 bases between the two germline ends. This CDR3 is CASSFGTSGNTIYF. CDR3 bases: TGTGCCAGCAGTTTTGGGACATCAGGAAACACCATATATTTT.

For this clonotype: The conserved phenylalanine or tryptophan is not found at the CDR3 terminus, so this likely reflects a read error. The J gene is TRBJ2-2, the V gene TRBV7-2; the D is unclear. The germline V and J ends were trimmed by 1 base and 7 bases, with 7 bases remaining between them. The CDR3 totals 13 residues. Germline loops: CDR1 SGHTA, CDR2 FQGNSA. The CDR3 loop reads CASSLDARGELFL. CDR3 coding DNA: TGTGCCAGCAGCTTAGACGCTCGCGGGGAGCTGTTTCTT.

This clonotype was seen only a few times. This chain's CDR3 is CATSDTSGGAGAGELFF. The DNA for the CDR3 is TGTGCCACCAGTGATACAAGCGGGGGGGCCGGGGCCGGGGAGCTGTTTTTT. V gene TRBV24-1 combines with J gene TRBJ2-2, with 10 bases lining up with TRBD2. V shed 3 bases and J 6 bases; nucleotides not matched to a gene: 9. CDR1 and CDR2 from the germline V gene are KGHDR and SFDVKD. The CDR3 is made up of 17 amino acids.

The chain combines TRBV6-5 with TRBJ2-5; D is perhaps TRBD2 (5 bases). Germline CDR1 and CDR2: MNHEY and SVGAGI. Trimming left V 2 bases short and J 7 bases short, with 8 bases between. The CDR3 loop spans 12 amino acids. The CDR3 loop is CASSYPAGTQYF. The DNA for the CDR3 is TGTGCCAGCAGTTACCCCGCGGGGACCCAGTACTTC.

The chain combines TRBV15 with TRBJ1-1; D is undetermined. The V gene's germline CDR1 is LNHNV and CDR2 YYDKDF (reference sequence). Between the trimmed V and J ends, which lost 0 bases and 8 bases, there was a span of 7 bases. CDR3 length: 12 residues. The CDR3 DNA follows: TGTGCCACCAGCAGAGATCAGCAAGAAGCTTTCTTT. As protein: CATSRDQQEAFF.

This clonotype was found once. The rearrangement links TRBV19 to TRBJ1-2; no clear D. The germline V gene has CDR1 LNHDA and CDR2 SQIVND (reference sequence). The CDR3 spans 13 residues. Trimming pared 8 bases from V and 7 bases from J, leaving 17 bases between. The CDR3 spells CASLGQAVSGYTF. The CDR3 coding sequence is TGTGCCAGTCTGGGCCAGGCAGTCAGTGGCTACACCTTC.

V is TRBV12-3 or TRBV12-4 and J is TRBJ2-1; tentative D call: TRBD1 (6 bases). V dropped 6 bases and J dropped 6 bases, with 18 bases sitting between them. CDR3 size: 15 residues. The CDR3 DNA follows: TGTGCCAGCAGCATAGGGGGTTCCGGACGCAATGAGCAGTTCTTC. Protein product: CASSIGGSGRNEQFF.

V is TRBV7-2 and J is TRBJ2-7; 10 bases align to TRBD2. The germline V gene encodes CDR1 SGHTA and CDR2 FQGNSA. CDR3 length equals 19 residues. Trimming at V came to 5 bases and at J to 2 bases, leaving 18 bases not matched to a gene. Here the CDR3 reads CASSHYHLPPAGGPYEQYF. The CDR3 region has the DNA TGTGCCAGCAGCCATTATCACCTCCCCCCAGCGGGAGGGCCCTACGAGCAGTACTTC.